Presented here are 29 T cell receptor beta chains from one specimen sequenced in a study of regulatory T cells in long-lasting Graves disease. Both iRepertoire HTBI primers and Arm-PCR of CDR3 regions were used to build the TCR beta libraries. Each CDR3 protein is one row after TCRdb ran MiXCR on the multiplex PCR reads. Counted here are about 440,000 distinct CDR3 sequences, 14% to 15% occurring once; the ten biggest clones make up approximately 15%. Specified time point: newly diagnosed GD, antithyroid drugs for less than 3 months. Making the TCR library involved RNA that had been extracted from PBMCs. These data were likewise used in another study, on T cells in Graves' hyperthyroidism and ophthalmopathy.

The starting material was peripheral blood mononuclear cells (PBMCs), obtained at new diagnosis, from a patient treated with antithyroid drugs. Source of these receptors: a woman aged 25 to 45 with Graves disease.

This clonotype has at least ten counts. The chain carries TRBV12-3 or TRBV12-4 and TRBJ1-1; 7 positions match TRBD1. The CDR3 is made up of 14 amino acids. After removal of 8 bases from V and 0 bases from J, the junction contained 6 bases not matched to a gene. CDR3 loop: CASEQGLMNTEAFF. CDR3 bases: TGTGCCAGCGAACAGGGGCTCATGAACACTGAAGCTTTCTTT.

The DNA of the CDR3 is TGTGCCACCAGTGACCGCCCCAGGGGACAGGGAAAGTTTAATGAGCAGTTCTTC. Encoded protein: CATSDRPRGQGKFNEQFF. The V and J genes are TRBV24-1 and TRBJ2-1, with 9 nucleotides matching TRBD1. CDR3 size: 18 residues. Germline lookup yields CDR1 KGHDR and CDR2 SFDVKD. Trimming at V came to 4 bases and at J to 7 bases, leaving 16 bases not matched to a gene.

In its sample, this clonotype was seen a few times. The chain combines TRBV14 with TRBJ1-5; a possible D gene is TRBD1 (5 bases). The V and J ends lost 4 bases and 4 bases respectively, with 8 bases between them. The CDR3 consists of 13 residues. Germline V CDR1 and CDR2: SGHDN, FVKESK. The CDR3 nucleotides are TGTGCCAGCAGCCGATCAGGGAATCAGCCCCAGCATTTT. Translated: CASSRSGNQPQHF.

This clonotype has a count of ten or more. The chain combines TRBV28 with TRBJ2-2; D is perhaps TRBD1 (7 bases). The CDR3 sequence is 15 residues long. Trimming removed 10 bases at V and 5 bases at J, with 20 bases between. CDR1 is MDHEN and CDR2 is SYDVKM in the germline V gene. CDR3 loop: CATTLPTGRTGELFF. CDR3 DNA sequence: TGTGCCACCACCCTTCCGACAGGGAGGACCGGGGAGCTGTTTTTT.

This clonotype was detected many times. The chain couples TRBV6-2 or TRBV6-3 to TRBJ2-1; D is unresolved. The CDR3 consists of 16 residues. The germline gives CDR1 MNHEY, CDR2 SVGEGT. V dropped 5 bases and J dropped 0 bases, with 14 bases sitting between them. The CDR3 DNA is TGTGCCAGCAGTGAGACGACATCAAACTCCTACAATGAGCAGTTCTTC. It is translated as CASSETTSNSYNEQFF.

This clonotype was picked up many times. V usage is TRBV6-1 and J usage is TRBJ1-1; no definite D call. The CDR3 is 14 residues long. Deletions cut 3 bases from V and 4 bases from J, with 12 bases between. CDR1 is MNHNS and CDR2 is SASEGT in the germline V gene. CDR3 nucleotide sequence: TGTGCCAGCAGTGATCGGAGGGTCAGCACTGAAGCTTTCTTT. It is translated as CASSDRRVSTEAFF.

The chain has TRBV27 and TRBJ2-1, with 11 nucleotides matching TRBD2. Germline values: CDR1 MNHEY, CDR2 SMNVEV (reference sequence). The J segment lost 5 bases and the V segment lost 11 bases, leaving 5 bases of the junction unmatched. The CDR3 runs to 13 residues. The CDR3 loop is CASLAGGDNEQFF. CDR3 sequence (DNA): TGTGCCTCCCTAGCGGGAGGCGACAATGAGCAGTTCTTC.

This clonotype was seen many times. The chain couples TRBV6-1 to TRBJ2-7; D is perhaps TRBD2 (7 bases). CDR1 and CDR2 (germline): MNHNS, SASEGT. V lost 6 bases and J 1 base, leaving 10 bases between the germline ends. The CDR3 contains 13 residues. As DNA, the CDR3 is TGTGCCAGCAGAAGGGGGGGATCCTACGAGCAGTACTTC. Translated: CASRRGGSYEQYF.

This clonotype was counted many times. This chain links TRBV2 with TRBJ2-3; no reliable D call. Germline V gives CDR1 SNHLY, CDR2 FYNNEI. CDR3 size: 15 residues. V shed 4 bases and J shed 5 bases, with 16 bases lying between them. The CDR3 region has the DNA TGTGCCAGCAGTGTAATCGGCCCACGCAAAGATACGCAGTATTTT. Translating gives CASSVIGPRKDTQYF.

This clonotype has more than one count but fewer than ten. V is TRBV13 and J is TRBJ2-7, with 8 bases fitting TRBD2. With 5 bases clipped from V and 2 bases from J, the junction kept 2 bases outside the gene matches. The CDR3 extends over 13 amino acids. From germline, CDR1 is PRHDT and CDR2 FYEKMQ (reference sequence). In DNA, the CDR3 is TGTGCCAGCAGCAAGACTAGCGCCTACGAGCAGTACTTC. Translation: CASSKTSAYEQYF.

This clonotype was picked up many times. The CDR3 DNA follows: TGCGCCAGCAGCTTTAAGATGAACACTGAAGCTTTCTTT. It translates to CASSFKMNTEAFF. The chain recombines TRBV5-1 with TRBJ1-1; no definite D call. The V gene lost 2 bases and the J gene lost 0 bases, with 5 bases spanning the gap. Germline V gives CDR1 SGHRS, CDR2 YFSETQ. There are 13 residues in the CDR3.

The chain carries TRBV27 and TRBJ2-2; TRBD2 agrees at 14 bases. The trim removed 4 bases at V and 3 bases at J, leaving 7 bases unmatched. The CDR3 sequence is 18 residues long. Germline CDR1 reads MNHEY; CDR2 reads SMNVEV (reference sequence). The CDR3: CASSYLTGLAGDTGELFF. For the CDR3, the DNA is TGTGCCAGCAGTTACCTGACGGGACTAGCGGGAGACACCGGGGAGCTGTTTTTT.

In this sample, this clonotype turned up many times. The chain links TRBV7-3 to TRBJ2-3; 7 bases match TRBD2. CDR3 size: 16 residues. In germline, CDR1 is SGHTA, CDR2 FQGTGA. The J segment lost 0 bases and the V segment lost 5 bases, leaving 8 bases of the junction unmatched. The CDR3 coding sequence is TGTGCCAGCAGCCCCCAGCGGGGTTCTAGCACAGATACGCAGTATTTT. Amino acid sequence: CASSPQRGSSTDTQYF.

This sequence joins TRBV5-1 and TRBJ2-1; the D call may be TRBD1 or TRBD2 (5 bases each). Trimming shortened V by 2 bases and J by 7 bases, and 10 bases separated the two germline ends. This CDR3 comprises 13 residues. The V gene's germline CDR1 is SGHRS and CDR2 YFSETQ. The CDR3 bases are TGCGCCAGCAGCTTACCTGAGGGGAATGAGCAGTTCTTC. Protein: CASSLPEGNEQFF.

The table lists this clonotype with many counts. This CDR3 reads CASSLWGNTQYF. The CDR3 DNA reads as TGTGCCAGCAGTTTATGGGGAAATACGCAGTATTTT. The chain has TRBV12-3 or TRBV12-4 and TRBJ2-3; D gene unclear. V was cut by 2 bases and J by 7 bases, with 7 bases left in between. The CDR3 is made up of 12 amino acids.

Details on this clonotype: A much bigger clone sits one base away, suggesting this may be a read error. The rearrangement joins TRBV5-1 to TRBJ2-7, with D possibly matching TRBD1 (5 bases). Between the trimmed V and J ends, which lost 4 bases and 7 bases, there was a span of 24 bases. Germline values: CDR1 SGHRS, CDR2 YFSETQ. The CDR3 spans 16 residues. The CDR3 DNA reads TGCGCCAGCAGCGCGTTCAGTCTGGCGGTGGACAATGAGCAGTACTTC. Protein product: CASSAFSLAVDNEQYF.

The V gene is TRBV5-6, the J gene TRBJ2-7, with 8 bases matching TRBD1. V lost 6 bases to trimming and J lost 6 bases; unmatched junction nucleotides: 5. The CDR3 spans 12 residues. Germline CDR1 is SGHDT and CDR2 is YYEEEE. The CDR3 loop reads CASTPGGGEQYF. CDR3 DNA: TGTGCCAGCACCCCAGGGGGCGGCGAGCAGTACTTC.

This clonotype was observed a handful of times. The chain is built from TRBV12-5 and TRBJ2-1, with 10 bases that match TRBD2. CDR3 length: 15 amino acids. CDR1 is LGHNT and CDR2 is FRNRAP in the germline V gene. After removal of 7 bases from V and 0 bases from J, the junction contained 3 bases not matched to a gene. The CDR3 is CASVASGSSYNEQFF. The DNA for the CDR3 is TGTGCTAGTGTGGCTAGCGGGAGCTCCTACAATGAGCAGTTCTTC.

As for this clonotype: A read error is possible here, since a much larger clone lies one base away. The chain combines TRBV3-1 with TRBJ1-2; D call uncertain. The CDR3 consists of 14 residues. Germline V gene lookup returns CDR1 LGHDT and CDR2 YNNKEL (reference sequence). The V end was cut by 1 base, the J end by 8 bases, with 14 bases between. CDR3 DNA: TGTGCCAGCAGCCAAGGACCCATGACGGGGGGCTACACCTTC. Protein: CASSQGPMTGGYTF.

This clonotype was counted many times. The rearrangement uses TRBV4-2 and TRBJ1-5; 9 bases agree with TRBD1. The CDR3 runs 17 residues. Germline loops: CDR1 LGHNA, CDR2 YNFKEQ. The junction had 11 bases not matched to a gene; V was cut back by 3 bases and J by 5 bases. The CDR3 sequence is CASSHSPTGGTDQPQHF. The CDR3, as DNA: TGTGCCAGCAGCCATTCTCCTACAGGGGGCACGGATCAGCCCCAGCATTTT.

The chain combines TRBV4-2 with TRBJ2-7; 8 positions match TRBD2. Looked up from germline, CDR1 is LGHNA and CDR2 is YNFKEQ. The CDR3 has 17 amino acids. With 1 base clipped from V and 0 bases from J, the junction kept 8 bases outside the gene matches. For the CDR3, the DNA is TGTGCCAGCAGCCAAGTATCGGCTAGCGGGTCCTCCTACGAGCAGTACTTC. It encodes CASSQVSASGSSYEQYF.

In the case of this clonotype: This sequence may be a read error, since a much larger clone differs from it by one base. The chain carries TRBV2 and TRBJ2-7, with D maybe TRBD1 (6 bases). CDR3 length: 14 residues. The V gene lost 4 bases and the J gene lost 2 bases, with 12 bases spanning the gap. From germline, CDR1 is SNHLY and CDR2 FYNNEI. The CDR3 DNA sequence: TGTGCCAGCAGTGGGACAGTTAGACCCTACGAGCAGTACTTC. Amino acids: CASSGTVRPYEQYF.

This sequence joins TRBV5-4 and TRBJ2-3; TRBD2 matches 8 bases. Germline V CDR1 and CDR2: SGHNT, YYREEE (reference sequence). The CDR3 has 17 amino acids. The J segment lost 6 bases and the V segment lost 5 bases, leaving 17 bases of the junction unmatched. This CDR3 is CASSQRADPAGADTQYF. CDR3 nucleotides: TGTGCCAGCAGTCAAAGAGCGGACCCAGCGGGGGCGGATACGCAGTATTTT.

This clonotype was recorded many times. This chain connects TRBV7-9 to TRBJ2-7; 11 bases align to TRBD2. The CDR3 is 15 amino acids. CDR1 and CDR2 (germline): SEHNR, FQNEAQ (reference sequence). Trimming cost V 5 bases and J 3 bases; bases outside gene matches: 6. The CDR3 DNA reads TGTGCCAGCAGCCCCACCGGGACTAGCGGCTACGAGCAGTACTTC. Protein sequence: CASSPTGTSGYEQYF.

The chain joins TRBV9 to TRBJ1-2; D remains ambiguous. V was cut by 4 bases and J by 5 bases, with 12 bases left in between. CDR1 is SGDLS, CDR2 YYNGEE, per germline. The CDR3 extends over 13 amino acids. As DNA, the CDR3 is TGTGCCAGCAGCCCGGACGGGGAGTATGGCTACACCTTC. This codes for CASSPDGEYGYTF.

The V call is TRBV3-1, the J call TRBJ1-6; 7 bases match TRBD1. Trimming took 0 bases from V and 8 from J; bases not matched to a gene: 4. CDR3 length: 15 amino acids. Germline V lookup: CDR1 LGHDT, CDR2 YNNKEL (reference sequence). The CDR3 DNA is TGTGCCAGCAGCCAAGATTTCAGGGGGTATTCACCCCTCCACTTT. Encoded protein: CASSQDFRGYSPLHF.

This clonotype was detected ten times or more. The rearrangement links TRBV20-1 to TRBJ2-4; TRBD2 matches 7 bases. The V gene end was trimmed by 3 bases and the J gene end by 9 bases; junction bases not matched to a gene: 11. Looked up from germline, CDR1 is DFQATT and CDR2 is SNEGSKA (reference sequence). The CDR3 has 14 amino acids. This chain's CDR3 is CSARAGTTLGIQYF. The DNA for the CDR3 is TGCAGTGCTAGGGCGGGGACTACCCTCGGCATTCAGTACTTC.

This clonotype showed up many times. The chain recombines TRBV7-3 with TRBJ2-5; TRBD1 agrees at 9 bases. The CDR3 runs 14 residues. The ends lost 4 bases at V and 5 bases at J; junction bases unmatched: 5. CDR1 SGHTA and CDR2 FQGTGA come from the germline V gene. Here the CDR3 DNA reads TGTGCCAGCAGCTCCACAGGGGGCGAGGAGACCCAGTACTTC. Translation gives CASSSTGGEETQYF.

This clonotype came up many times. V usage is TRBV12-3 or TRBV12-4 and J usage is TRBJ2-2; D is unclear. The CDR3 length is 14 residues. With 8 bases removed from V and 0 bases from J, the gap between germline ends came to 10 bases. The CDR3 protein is CASSGGTNTGELFF. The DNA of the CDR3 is TGTGCCAGCTCGGGCGGTACGAACACCGGGGAGCTGTTTTTT.